The present TCR beta chain was sequenced within a study of blood T cell repertoires in COVID-19. The data were produced by immunoSEQ multiplex PCR, yet TCRdb's version contains in-frame clones alone and is incomplete. Here the sample spans 310,000 or so clones, 65% to 85% being singletons. V was pared by 3 bases and J by 3 bases, with 12 bases between. CDR1 is GTSNPN, CDR2 SVGIG, per germline (reference sequence). CDR3 size: 14 residues. The chain links TRBV30 to TRBJ1-5; D might be TRBD1 (6 bases). The sequenced sample was peripheral blood. The source of this sequence is a woman in her 50s with acute or convalescent COVID-19. CDR3 protein: CAWSYGQINQPQHF. The DNA of the CDR3 is TGTGCCTGGAGCTACGGACAGATCAATCAGCCCCAGCATTTT.